The 23 T cell receptor beta chains below were found in one sample sequenced in a study of blood T cells in healthy people across ages. Sample-barcoded 5' priming and a J-beta primer mix drove a second PCR of about 6 to 12 cycles. TCRdb processed the 5' RACE reads anew with MiXCR; each CDR3 protein has one entry. This table has approximately 1.5 million distinct CDR3 sequences, roughly a third appearing once. The sample taken for sequencing was blood. The receptor source for this set is a woman in her thirties in good health.

The rearrangement joins TRBV3-1 to TRBJ2-7; D is ambiguous. Germline V gene data show CDR1 as LGHDT and CDR2 as YNNKEL (reference sequence). The V gene lost 2 bases and the J gene lost 3 bases, with 5 bases spanning the gap. The CDR3 spans 12 residues. CDR3: CASSQSNYEQYF. DNA of the CDR3: TGTGCCAGCAGCCAATCTAACTACGAGCAGTACTTC.

This clonotype was counted ten times or more. V gene TRBV4-1 combines with J gene TRBJ2-3; no firm D call. This CDR3 contains 15 residues. Trimming removed 1 base at V and 4 bases at J, with 12 bases between. Per the germline V gene, CDR1 is MGHRA and CDR2 is YSYEKL. CDR3 in amino acids: CASSQVGARSDTQYF. The CDR3 bases are TGCGCCAGCAGCCAAGTTGGAGCCAGATCAGATACGCAGTATTTT.

The chain is built from TRBV28 and TRBJ2-5; tentatively, D is TRBD1 (5 bases). The end of the DNA aligns better with TRBJ2-7, so the J call may be wrong. Germline values: CDR1 MDHEN, CDR2 SYDVKM. The CDR3 runs to 13 residues. The CDR3 sequence: CASAEAGMNEQYF. The CDR3 bases are TGTGCCAGCGCAGAGGCAGGGATGAACGAGCAGTACTTC.

In the case of this clonotype: One base away lies a much larger clone, so this may be a sequencing read error. The J gene is TRBJ2-1, the V gene TRBV20-1; 14 bases are a match to TRBD2. V lost 5 bases to trimming and J lost 3 bases; unmatched junction nucleotides: 18. Looked up from germline, CDR1 is DFQATT and CDR2 is SNEGSKA (reference sequence). This CDR3 spans 20 amino acids. The CDR3 DNA reads as TGCAGTGCTTGCGTCTTACCCGGGACTAGCGGGGGAGACCTCTACAATGAGCAGTTCTTC. Its translation is CSACVLPGTSGGDLYNEQFF.

V gene TRBV20-1 combines with J gene TRBJ2-7; TRBD2 agrees at 7 bases. Germline CDR1 DFQATT, CDR2 SNEGSKA (reference sequence). Trimming at V came to 2 bases and at J to 7 bases, leaving 11 bases not matched to a gene. The CDR3 runs to 14 residues. Written as DNA, the CDR3 is TGCAGTGCTAGATTCGGGACTAACTACAATGAGCAGTACTTC. It is translated as CSARFGTNYNEQYF.

This clonotype was counted between two and nine times. V usage is TRBV20-1 and J usage is TRBJ2-3; 7 nucleotides align to TRBD2. The germline V gene encodes CDR1 DFQATT and CDR2 SNEGSKA (reference sequence). This CDR3 has 15 residues. V shed 0 bases and J 7 bases; nucleotides not matched to a gene: 10. CDR3: CSARDRTSSGHTQYF. The CDR3 DNA reads as TGCAGTGCTAGAGATCGAACGTCTAGCGGTCATACGCAGTATTTT.

Only a few counts were recorded for this clonotype. J is TRBJ2-7 and V is TRBV12-3 or TRBV12-4, with TRBD1 identical over 9 bases. There are 18 residues in the CDR3. V lost 0 bases to trimming and J lost 3 bases; unmatched junction nucleotides: 12. The CDR3 DNA reads as TGTGCCAGCAGTTTAGCGATCAAGACCGGGACAGGGTTCTACGAGCAGTACTTC. Translation: CASSLAIKTGTGFYEQYF.

This clonotype was seen a few times. V and J are TRBV30 and TRBJ2-7, with D uncertain. CDR1 and CDR2 from the germline V gene are GTSNPN and SVGIG (reference sequence). The germline V and J ends were trimmed by 4 bases and 2 bases, with 9 bases remaining between them. CDR3 length: 12 residues. CDR3 coding DNA: TGTGCCTGGACGACGGGTACCTACGAGCAGTACTTC. Translating gives CAWTTGTYEQYF.

This clonotype was recorded a few times. The chain recombines TRBV5-1 with TRBJ2-3, with 10 nucleotides matching TRBD2. Germline V gives CDR1 SGHRS, CDR2 YFSETQ. V was pared by 0 bases and J by 5 bases, with 18 bases of the junction left unmatched. The CDR3 runs to 20 residues. The CDR3: CASSLVGLAGARPLQDTQYF. The CDR3 DNA reads TGCGCCAGCAGCTTGGTAGGGCTAGCGGGGGCCCGACCCCTTCAAGATACGCAGTATTTT.

The chain is built from TRBV27 and TRBJ2-2; D ambiguous. Germline CDR1 MNHEY, CDR2 SMNVEV (reference sequence). The ends were cut back, 3 bases at V and 1 base at J, with 12 bases in the middle. The CDR3 sequence is 16 residues long. Here the CDR3 reads CASSLSRALNTGELFF. In DNA, the CDR3 is TGTGCCAGCAGTTTGTCCCGGGCATTGAACACCGGGGAGCTGTTTTTT.

This clonotype was seen a handful of times. The chain employs TRBV20-1 and TRBJ2-3; 7 nucleotides line up with TRBD2. The V gene end was trimmed by 0 bases and the J gene end by 1 base; junction bases not matched to a gene: 4. This CDR3 spans 15 amino acids. Germline V CDR1 and CDR2: DFQATT, SNEGSKA (reference sequence). CDR3 amino acids: CSARDTSGGTDTQYF. The CDR3 nucleotides read TGCAGTGCTAGAGATACCAGCGGGGGCACAGATACGCAGTATTTT.

Only a few counts were recorded for this clonotype. A much more abundant neighbour one base away suggests this may be a read error. The rearrangement uses TRBV10-2 and TRBJ1-1, with TRBD1 as a possible D gene (5 bases). Germline loops: CDR1 WSHSY, CDR2 SAAADI. The CDR3 consists of 14 residues. V was trimmed by 6 bases and J by 1 base, leaving 12 bases between them. The CDR3 spells CASSSGRSNTEAFF. The DNA of the CDR3 is TGCGCCAGCAGCTCGGGACGGTCGAACACTGAAGCTTTCTTT.

This clonotype has at least ten counts. The chain uses TRBV12-3 or TRBV12-4 and TRBJ2-1; 15 bases are shared with TRBD2. With V trimmed by 5 bases and J by 10 bases, 6 bases remained unmatched. This CDR3 has 15 amino acids. This CDR3 reads CASSPGTSGRIEQFF. The CDR3 nucleotides are TGTGCCAGCAGTCCCGGGACTAGCGGGAGGATAGAGCAGTTCTTC.

The chain combines TRBV30 with TRBJ2-5; D remains unclear. The DNA end is a closer match to TRBJ2-7, so the J assignment may be wrong. This CDR3 is built from 17 residues. Germline CDR1 GTSNPN, CDR2 SVGIG (reference sequence). In DNA form, the CDR3 reads TGTGCCTGGAGTGTTGGAGCGCGTAGAGACCTCTCCTACGAGCAGTACTTC. Translation gives CAWSVGARRDLSYEQYF.

This chain links TRBV7-9 with TRBJ2-3; 13 bases are shared with TRBD2. Germline V CDR1 and CDR2: SEHNR, FQNEAQ (reference sequence). V shed 5 bases and J 0 bases; nucleotides not matched to a gene: 11. The CDR3 covers 19 residues. The CDR3 loop reads CASSRTSGGRSASTDTQYF. DNA of the CDR3: TGTGCCAGCAGCCGGACTAGCGGGGGTAGAAGTGCTAGCACAGATACGCAGTATTTT.

This clonotype occurred a few times. J is TRBJ2-5 and V is TRBV9; 7 bases are shared with TRBD2. The germline V gene has CDR1 SGDLS and CDR2 YYNGEE. This CDR3 has 16 residues. With V trimmed by 0 bases and J by 2 bases, 7 bases remained unmatched. The CDR3 here is CASSVAPSGTQETQYF. Here the CDR3 DNA reads TGTGCCAGCAGCGTAGCTCCTAGCGGAACACAAGAGACCCAGTACTTC.

Concerning this clonotype itself: A read error may account for a junction end that differs from germline. The rearrangement links TRBV7-9 to TRBJ2-1; D remains ambiguous. The length of the CDR3 is 15 residues. Germline V gene lookup returns CDR1 SEHNR and CDR2 FQNEAQ (reference sequence). CDR3 coding DNA: TGTGCCAGCAGCTTAGAACAGCGCCCCACTAATGGGCAGTTCTTC. Protein product: CASSLEQRPTNGQFF.

CDR3: CASTTGLAGGTDTQYF. DNA of the CDR3: TGTGCCAGCACCACGGGACTAGCGGGGGGAACAGATACGCAGTATTTT. This chain connects TRBV5-4 to TRBJ2-3; 15 nucleotides match TRBD2. The CDR3 loop spans 16 amino acids. Unmatched junction bases numbered 5, after V lost 6 bases and J lost 3 bases. Germline CDR1 SGHNT, CDR2 YYREEE (reference sequence). Based on the CDR3 plus reference TRBV5-4 and TRBJ2-3, the full variable domain is ETGVTQSPTHLIKTRGQQVTLRCSSQSGHNTVSWYQQALGQGPQFIFQYYREEENGRGNFPPRFSGLQFPNYSSELNVNALELDDSALYLCASTTGLAGGTDTQYFGPGTRLTVL.

In its sample, this clonotype was seen a few times. The chain joins TRBV27 to TRBJ2-7; the match to TRBD2 covers 7 bases. Trimming cost V 8 bases and J 0 bases; bases outside gene matches: 7. The CDR3 consists of 14 residues. Germline V CDR1 and CDR2: MNHEY, SMNVEV (reference sequence). In nucleotides, the CDR3 is TGTGCCAGCCGAAGTACTAGCGTCTCCTACGAGCAGTACTTC. Translation: CASRSTSVSYEQYF.

This clonotype was seen only a few times. This sequence joins TRBV20-1 and TRBJ2-3, with D maybe TRBD2 (5 bases). The CDR3 spans 13 residues. Germline V gives CDR1 DFQATT, CDR2 SNEGSKA (reference sequence). V dropped 4 bases and J dropped 5 bases, with 13 bases sitting between them. In DNA, the CDR3 is TGCAGTGCTATCGAGGGCTTTGGAGATACGCAGTATTTT. Translating gives CSAIEGFGDTQYF.

This clonotype was recorded many times. The chain is built from TRBV20-1 and TRBJ1-1; a weak D match, TRBD1 (5 bases). CDR1 and CDR2 from the germline V gene are DFQATT and SNEGSKA (reference sequence). Between the trimmed V and J ends, which lost 3 bases and 1 base, there was a span of 9 bases. There are 13 residues in the CDR3. CDR3 sequence: CSASPGPNTEAFF. The CDR3 DNA follows: TGCAGTGCTAGTCCAGGGCCGAACACTGAAGCTTTCTTT.

This clonotype was seen at least ten times. The chain recombines TRBV20-1 with TRBJ2-3; possibly TRBD2 for D (5 bases). Germline V lookup: CDR1 DFQATT, CDR2 SNEGSKA (reference sequence). The CDR3 extends over 16 amino acids. The V gene lost 4 bases and the J gene lost 5 bases, with 22 bases spanning the gap. The CDR3 spells CSATAPGSLVVDTQYF. CDR3 nucleotide sequence: TGCAGTGCTACCGCACCGGGGTCTCTCGTGGTAGATACGCAGTATTTT.

This clonotype came up a few times. The rearrangement links TRBV5-6 to TRBJ2-4, with unresolved D. CDR3 length equals 17 residues. V was shortened by 0 bases and J by 3 bases, with 16 bases between the two germline ends. Germline values: CDR1 SGHDT, CDR2 YYEEEE. The CDR3 here is CASSLGVVPSVKNIQYF. The CDR3 coding sequence is TGTGCCAGCAGCTTGGGAGTAGTGCCATCAGTCAAAAACATTCAGTACTTC.